This TCR beta chain was found in a study of blood T cell repertoires in COVID-19. About the research overall: T cells, B-cell-depleted T cells, or PBMCs supplied cDNA or gDNA.

The CDR3 totals 15 residues. V was pared by 0 bases and J by 4 bases, with 5 bases of the junction left unmatched. The germline V gene has CDR1 SGHTA and CDR2 FQGNSA. The authors' processing: Scientists estimated how many nucleated cells there were by amplifying reference gene primers. Assay: immunoSEQ multiplex PCR; the TCRdb copy retains only in-frame clones and omits some. That table is the source of V, J and clone size, and D and trimming were worked out from the DNA. In the table there are more than 25,000 clones, about 87% of which are singletons. Sequenced input: peripheral blood. The origin of this receptor is a human donor in a cohort sampled during active COVID-19. V and J are TRBV7-2 and TRBJ1-1; 7 bases are a match to TRBD1. The CDR3 sequence is CASSLAGGAGTEAFF. CDR3 nucleotides: TGTGCCAGCAGCTTAGCAGGGGGCGCAGGCACTGAAGCTTTCTTT.